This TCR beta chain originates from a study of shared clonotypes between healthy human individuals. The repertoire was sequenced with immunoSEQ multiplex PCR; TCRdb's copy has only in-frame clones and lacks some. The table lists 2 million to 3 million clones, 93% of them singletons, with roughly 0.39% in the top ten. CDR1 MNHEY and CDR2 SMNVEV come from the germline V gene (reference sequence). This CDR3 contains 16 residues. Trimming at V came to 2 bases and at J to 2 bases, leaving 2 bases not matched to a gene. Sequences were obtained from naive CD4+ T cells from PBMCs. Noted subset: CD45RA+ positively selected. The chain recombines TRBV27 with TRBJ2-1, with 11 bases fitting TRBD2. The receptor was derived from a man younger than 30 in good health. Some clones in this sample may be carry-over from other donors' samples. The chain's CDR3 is CASSLIAGGTYNEQFF. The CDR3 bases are TGTGCCAGCAGTTTAATAGCGGGGGGGACCTACAATGAGCAGTTCTTC.